Following are 26 T cell receptor beta chains from one sample sequenced in a study of beta chain features in type 1 diabetes. These receptors' targets are unknown. Study findings and constraints: Type 1 diabetes patients showed a moderate but significant shortening of TCRB CDR3s in all four CD4+ subsets.

Since all of the isolated RNA was reverse transcribed, expressed TCRB transcripts were what got sequenced. Assay: immunoSEQ multiplex PCR; the TCRdb copy retains only in-frame clones and omits some. The profile shows under 300,000 clones, 16% of them singletons. The sequencing input was naive CD4+ T cells from blood. These receptors came from a man younger than 40 with type 1 diabetes.

This clone was detected only a few times. This chain links TRBV7-9 with TRBJ2-1; 8 bases match TRBD2. The J segment lost 7 bases and the V segment lost 4 bases, leaving 9 bases of the junction unmatched. The CDR3 consists of 15 residues. Germline V lookup: CDR1 SEHNR, CDR2 FQNEAQ (reference sequence). The CDR3 nucleotides read TGTGCCAGCAGCTCACTTAGCGGGACCCGAAATGAGCAGTTCTTC. It specifies CASSSLSGTRNEQFF.

The chain couples TRBV14 to TRBJ2-1, with D possibly being TRBD1 or TRBD2 (5 bases each). This CDR3 is 13 amino acids long. CDR1 and CDR2 (germline): SGHDN, FVKESK. Trimming removed 1 base at V and 8 bases at J, with 9 bases between. The CDR3 protein is CASSQAGSHEQFF. The CDR3 region has the DNA TGTGCCAGCAGCCAAGCAGGGAGCCATGAGCAGTTCTTC. The variable domain in full, with the rest retrieved from reference TRBV14 and TRBJ2-1, is EAGVTQFPSHSVIEKGQTVTLRCDPISGHDNLYWYRRVMGKEIKFLLHFVKESKQDESGMPNNRFLAERTGGTYSTLKVQPAELEDSGVYFCASSQAGSHEQFFGPGTRLTVL.

V usage is TRBV7-2 and J usage is TRBJ2-7, with 7 bases lining up with TRBD2. Germline loops: CDR1 SGHTA, CDR2 FQGNSA. V gave up 1 base and J gave up 2 bases; unmatched junction bases: 2. The CDR3 totals 14 residues. CDR3 DNA sequence: TGTGCCAGCAGCTTAGGACTAGCAGCCTACGAGCAGTACTTC. It encodes CASSLGLAAYEQYF.

This clone was counted only a few times. V is TRBV23-1 and J is TRBJ2-7; the match to TRBD1 covers 7 bases. TRBV23-1 is identified as an open reading frame with a role that is uncertain. The CDR3 length is 15 residues. Trimming at V came to 6 bases and at J to 5 bases, leaving 13 bases not matched to a gene. For the CDR3, the DNA is TGCGCCAGCAGCCAAAAGGGACAGATGGAGAACGAGCAGTACTTC. Protein product: CASSQKGQMENEQYF.

The CDR3 sequence: CASSLEEGFETQYF. In DNA, the CDR3 is TGTGCCAGCAGCTTAGAGGAAGGGTTTGAGACCCAGTACTTC. The genes are TRBV7-9 and TRBJ2-5, with D unclear. The CDR3 contains 14 residues. V was shortened by 1 base and J by 5 bases, with 11 bases between the two germline ends. Germline values: CDR1 SEHNR, CDR2 FQNEAQ (reference sequence).

The chain has TRBV21-1 and TRBJ2-5. TRBV21-1 is described as a pseudogene. The CDR3 contains 9 residues. CDR3 region: CALKGTQYF. For the CDR3, the DNA is TGTGCCTTAAAGGGGACCCAGTACTTC.

The rearrangement joins TRBV30 to TRBJ1-1; no reliable D call. V gave up 5 bases and J gave up 7 bases, with 2 bases separating them. There are 8 residues in the CDR3. Looked up from germline, CDR1 is GTSNPN and CDR2 is SVGIG (reference sequence). The CDR3 spells CAWGEAFF. The CDR3 DNA reads as TGTGCCTGGGGTGAAGCTTTCTTT.

The table lists this clone with a few counts. At one end the junction does not follow the germline gene, possibly because of a read error. V is TRBV29-1 and J is TRBJ2-1, with 12 bases matching TRBD1. The CDR3 is 14 amino acids. Germline CDR1 reads SQVTM; CDR2 reads ANQGSEA. The CDR3 region has the DNA TGCAGCGTGGCCGGGACAGGGGGCTACGATGAGCAGTTCTTC. Translation: CSVAGTGGYDEQFF.

This clone was seen a few times. Additional DNA sequences in this sample encode the identical CDR3. V is TRBV30 and J is TRBJ2-7, with D perhaps TRBD1 (5 bases). CDR3 length: 12 residues. Trimming removed 0 bases from V and 5 bases from J, with 8 bases in between. CDR1 is GTSNPN, CDR2 SVGIG, per germline (reference sequence). The CDR3, as DNA: TGTGCCTGGAGTGTACAAGGGGACGAGCAGTACTTC. Its protein product is CAWSVQGDEQYF.

The V gene is TRBV7-2, the J gene TRBJ2-7; D gene unclear. Germline CDR1 reads SGHTA; CDR2 reads FQGNSA. Between the trimmed V and J ends, which lost 6 bases and 4 bases, there was a span of 19 bases. The CDR3 is 15 amino acids. This CDR3 reads CASSLTVGPPYEQYF. CDR3 sequence (DNA): TGTGCCAGCAGTTTGACCGTAGGCCCCCCGTACGAGCAGTACTTC.

The chain recombines TRBV25-1 with TRBJ2-1, with 13 positions matching TRBD2. Looked up from germline, CDR1 is MGHDK and CDR2 is SYGVNS. The junction had 11 bases not matched to a gene; V was cut back by 6 bases and J by 9 bases. The CDR3 consists of 16 residues. CDR3 region: CASSEGLAGPRGEQFF. The CDR3 DNA is TGTGCCAGCAGCGAGGGACTAGCGGGACCAAGGGGTGAGCAGTTCTTC.

A single count supports this clone. This chain connects TRBV28 to TRBJ2-5; D gene uncertain. Trimming stripped 6 bases from V and 0 bases from J, with 11 bases between. Germline lookup yields CDR1 MDHEN and CDR2 SYDVKM. The CDR3 sequence is 14 residues long. The CDR3 nucleotides read TGTGCCAGCAGCTTTACAAGGGACCAAGAGACCCAGTACTTC. Encoded protein: CASSFTRDQETQYF.

The chain links TRBV7-9 to TRBJ2-1; 15 positions agree with TRBD2. The CDR3 has 15 residues. Germline CDR1 reads SEHNR; CDR2 reads FQNEAQ (reference sequence). The V segment lost 5 bases and the J segment 9 bases; nucleotides outside the gene matches: 5. The CDR3 loop reads CASSPRTSGRAEQFF. CDR3 bases: TGTGCCAGCAGCCCCCGGACTAGCGGGAGGGCTGAGCAGTTCTTC.

V is TRBV19 and J is TRBJ2-7, with TRBD2 identical over 9 bases. The CDR3 is 14 amino acids. The germline gives CDR1 LNHDA, CDR2 SQIVND (reference sequence). Unmatched junction bases numbered 4, after V lost 5 bases and J lost 2 bases. The CDR3 coding sequence is TGTGCCAGTAGTCGGGGACTAGCCGCCTACGAGCAGTACTTC. Its protein is CASSRGLAAYEQYF.

This clone was found a few times. V gene TRBV9 combines with J gene TRBJ2-5, with D uncertain. V was cut by 4 bases and J by 1 base, with 8 bases left in between. Germline V gene lookup returns CDR1 SGDLS and CDR2 YYNGEE. The CDR3 sequence is 13 residues long. CDR3 sequence (DNA): TGTGCCAGCAGCTTAGGAGTCCAAGAGACCCAGTACTTC. Translating it yields CASSLGVQETQYF.

The sample holds a few counts of this clone. The rearrangement uses TRBV12-5 and TRBJ2-3; 9 bases are a match to TRBD2. Germline CDR1 is LGHNT and CDR2 is FRNRAP. V dropped 9 bases and J dropped 1; count of bases not matched to a gene: 14. This CDR3 region has 17 residues. CDR3 residues: CASSLASGIRGTDTQYF. For the CDR3, the DNA is TGTGCTAGCTCTCTCGCTAGCGGGATACGAGGCACAGATACGCAGTATTTT.

This clone was observed a few times. The chain has TRBV29-1 and TRBJ2-1, with D possibly being TRBD1 (6 bases). The germline V gene has CDR1 SQVTM and CDR2 ANQGSEA. There are 13 residues in the CDR3. The V and J ends lost 4 bases and 4 bases respectively, with 11 bases between them. CDR3 in DNA: TGCAGCGTTGCACACACAGGGTACAATGAGCAGTTCTTC. Encoded protein: CSVAHTGYNEQFF.

There are a few counts of this clone. The V and J genes are TRBV5-4 and TRBJ2-7; tentatively, D is TRBD2 (6 bases). Trimming took 4 bases from V and 6 from J, leaving 20 bases between them. Germline values: CDR1 SGHNT, CDR2 YYREEE (reference sequence). This CDR3 is built from 15 residues. CDR3 sequence reads: CASSDARGMSGEQYF. Written as DNA, the CDR3 is TGTGCCAGCAGCGACGCGCGGGGTATGTCGGGCGAGCAGTACTTC.

This clone was seen only a few times. This rearrangement joins TRBV6-5 to TRBJ2-7; 10 nucleotides match TRBD1. From germline, CDR1 is MNHEY and CDR2 SVGAGI. This CDR3 has 14 residues. With V trimmed by 5 bases and J by 5 bases, 6 bases remained unmatched. CDR3 nucleotide sequence: TGTGCCAGCAGTACCGGGACAGGGGAGAACGAGCAGTACTTC. This sequence encodes CASSTGTGENEQYF.

The table lists this clone with a few counts. V and J are TRBV5-1 and TRBJ1-3, with D tentatively TRBD1 (6 bases). V gave up 1 base and J gave up 1 base, with 12 bases separating them. The CDR3 length is 16 residues. Germline assignment: CDR1 SGHRS and CDR2 YFSETQ. CDR3 nucleotide sequence: TGCGCCAGCAGCTTGAACCTCAGGGGATCTGGAAACACCATATATTTT. Encoded protein: CASSLNLRGSGNTIYF.

This clone showed up just a few times. This sample includes further DNA sequences coding for the same CDR3. This chain joins TRBV29-1 and TRBJ2-4, with no clear D. This CDR3 has 14 amino acids. The V gene's germline CDR1 is SQVTM and CDR2 ANQGSEA. V lost 2 bases and J lost 0, with 8 bases in between. Written as DNA, the CDR3 is TGCAGCGTTGAATCGAGGCTAGCCAAAAACATTCAGTACTTC. This gives the protein CSVESRLAKNIQYF.

Details on this clone: The sample contains more than one DNA sequence encoding this CDR3. V usage is TRBV20-1 and J usage is TRBJ2-5, with D unclear. V lost 4 bases to trimming and J lost 2 bases, with 2 bases between them. CDR3 length equals 10 residues. Per the germline V gene, CDR1 is DFQATT and CDR2 is SNEGSKA (reference sequence). Here the CDR3 DNA reads TGCAGTGCTAAACAAGAGACCCAGTACTTC. The encoded protein is CSAKQETQYF.

This clone was seen a few times. The J gene is TRBJ2-2, the V gene TRBV2; D is perhaps TRBD1 (5 bases). Germline V CDR1 and CDR2: SNHLY, FYNNEI. This CDR3 comprises 12 residues. V lost 4 bases and J 6 bases, leaving 6 bases between the germline ends. The CDR3, as DNA: TGTGCCAGCAGTGTGGGGCCCGGGGAGCTGTTTTTT. It specifies CASSVGPGELFF.

V gene TRBV25-1 combines with J gene TRBJ1-3; D is unresolved. V was pared by 3 bases and J by 1 base, with 1 base between. Germline V CDR1 and CDR2: MGHDK, SYGVNS. The CDR3 extends over 12 amino acids. The CDR3 nucleotides read TGTGCCAGCAGTGAGTCTGGAAACACCATATATTTT. This codes for CASSESGNTIYF.

V is TRBV11-2 and J is TRBJ2-3; D remains unclear. The germline V gene has CDR1 SGHAT and CDR2 FQNNGV. The CDR3 extends over 12 amino acids. V shed 3 bases and J shed 10 bases, with 11 bases lying between them. CDR3: CASSFHSVSQYF. DNA of the CDR3: TGTGCCAGCAGCTTCCACTCGGTTTCGCAGTATTTT.

This clone was picked up a small number of times. J is TRBJ1-1 and V is TRBV9, with D possibly matching TRBD1 (5 bases). Trimming removed 0 bases from V and 4 bases from J, with 13 bases in between. This CDR3 is built from 15 residues. The germline CDR1 and CDR2 sequences are SGDLS and YYNGEE. CDR3 coding DNA: TGTGCCAGCAGCGTAGACAGGAAGGGTGCCACTGAAGCTTTCTTT. Its protein product is CASSVDRKGATEAFF.